The rows below give T cell receptor beta chains drawn from one sample of a study of T cell repertoires in cytomegalovirus infection. TCRdb processed the reads anew with MiXCR; each CDR3 protein has one entry. The sample lists under 150,000 distinct CDR3 sequences, roughly 9% occurring once. Source material: PBMCs. These receptors came from a human donor in good health (CMV status not recorded). Some clones in this sample may be carry-over from other donors' samples. Both conserved end residues are trimmed from each CDR3.

>TRBJ1-4|TRBV20-1
GATRPNEKLF
>TRBJ2-1|TRBV15
ATSRDMIYNEQF
>TRBJ2-7|TRBV15
ATSLGGEQY
>TRBJ2-7|TRBV3-1
ASSQDDIPYEQY
>TRBJ2-2|TRBV5-1
ASSLGQGAGELF
>TRBJ2-5|TRBV28
ASSLGSGGPFQETQY
>TRBJ2-3|TRBV29-1
SVEQLAGGTDTQY
>TRBJ2-1|TRBV7-9
ASDTGTSAHEQF
>TRBJ1-3|TRBV12-3/TRBV12-4
ASSHSGLTIY
>TRBJ2-5|TRBV7-2
ASSSRLAGGQETQY
>TRBJ2-5|TRBV5-1
ASSSHRGREETQY
>TRBJ1-2|TRBV28
ASSDRGGWYGYT
>TRBJ1-4|TRBV5-1
ASSFSDNEKLF
>TRBJ1-1|TRBV7-9
ASSILGGVNTEAF
>TRBJ1-5|TRBV20-1
SAREVGSNQPQH
>TRBJ2-2|TRBV12-3/TRBV12-4
ASSLARTGGGGELF
>TRBJ1-2|TRBV28
ASSPPGQSYGYT
>TRBJ1-2|TRBV2
ASSEKPGGYT
>TRBJ2-4|TRBV12-3/TRBV12-4
ASSLFAGGPDKNIQY
>TRBJ2-3|TRBV11-3
ASSLGRDTKGTDTQY
>TRBJ1-1|TRBV7-2
ASSPEGWTEAF
>TRBJ1-4|TRBV6-5
ASSRQGNEKLF
>TRBJ2-7|TRBV6-1
ASSLPSGGPLREQY
>TRBJ2-3|TRBV15
ATSRGGGAPGTQY
>TRBJ2-2|TRBV12-3/TRBV12-4
ASSLAGTGAVGELF
>TRBJ2-7|TRBV2
ASSEGRGNYEQY
>TRBJ1-5|TRBV20-1
SAREDPEGYQPQH
>TRBJ2-3|TRBV7-9
ASSFGAGTDTQY
>TRBJ1-2|TRBV29-1
SVDRAGRYGYT
>TRBJ2-1|TRBV6-6
ASSYSGEGPGQF
>TRBJ1-4|TRBV10-3
AISGGGNDEKLF
>TRBJ2-2|TRBV4-1
ASSPFFGGLNTGELF
>TRBJ1-2|TRBV29-1
SVDRGYYGYT
>TRBJ2-1|TRBV7-8
ASSLGIASSYNEQF
>TRBJ1-1|TRBV20-1
SARERENTEAF
>TRBJ1-2|TRBV5-1
ASSLAEGTGYT
>TRBJ2-5|TRBV20-1
SASSGGRSETQY
>TRBJ1-1|TRBV29-1
SVSGSTEAF
>TRBJ1-1|TRBV20-1
SARVISRDTEAF
>TRBJ2-3|TRBV7-9
ASSSASGGADTQY